What follows are 12 T cell receptor beta chains derived from one specimen sequenced in a study of CD8 T cells in Susac syndrome. cDNA came from roughly 0.53 to 1 ug RNA primed by random hexamers. A single record per CDR3 protein comes from TCRdb applying MiXCR to the immunoSEQ multiplex PCR reads. Of tens of thousands of distinct CDR3 sequences listed, around nine tenths were seen once; the top ten hold about 0.21%. Sequencing was carried out using CD8+ T cells from PBMCs. The receptors derive from a human donor in good health.

CDR3 coding DNA: TGTGCCAGCAGTTTAGGAAGGGCCAACGTCCTGACTTTC. It yields the protein CASSLGRANVLTF. The chain recombines TRBV27 with TRBJ2-6; D uncertain. The length of the CDR3 is 13 residues. CDR1 is MNHEY, CDR2 SMNVEV, per germline (reference sequence). V was clipped by 2 bases and J by 5 bases, with 4 bases between them.

This rearrangement joins TRBV20-1 to TRBJ1-1; D is undetermined. The CDR3 has 13 amino acids. Between the trimmed V and J ends, which lost 1 base and 8 bases, there was a span of 14 bases. CDR1 and CDR2 from the germline V gene are DFQATT and SNEGSKA (reference sequence). The CDR3 sequence: CSARARVSGEAFF. CDR3 nucleotide sequence: TGCAGTGCTAGAGCGCGGGTTTCGGGGGAAGCTTTCTTT.

The sample holds one count of this clonotype. The rearrangement links TRBV6-5 to TRBJ2-1; 7 nucleotides align to TRBD1. V was clipped by 4 bases and J by 7 bases; unmatched bases: 19. The germline CDR1 and CDR2 sequences are MNHEY and SVGAGI. CDR3 length: 18 residues. CDR3 in DNA: TGTGCCAGCAGTTCCCTTTTCCCCGGGACAGAGGGTGGGAATGAGCAGTTCTTC. Its translation: CASSSLFPGTEGGNEQFF.

The chain joins TRBV7-9 to TRBJ1-2; D is unresolved. This CDR3 has 16 residues. Germline CDR1 SEHNR, CDR2 FQNEAQ (reference sequence). The germline V and J ends were trimmed by 1 base and 4 bases, with 16 bases remaining between them. The CDR3 region has the DNA TGTGCCAGCAGCTTAGATGAGGAAGGGTTGGTCTATGGCTACACCTTC. It yields the protein CASSLDEEGLVYGYTF. The full variable domain, completed using reference TRBV7-9 and TRBJ1-2, is DTGVSQNPRHKITKRGQNVTFRCDPISEHNRLYWYRQTLGQGPEFLTYFQNEAQLEKSRLLSDRFSAERPKGSFSTLEIQRTEQGDSAMYLCASSLDEEGLVYGYTFGSGTRLTVV.

The chain combines TRBV27 with TRBJ2-1, with D tentatively TRBD1 (5 bases). Deletions cut 5 bases from V and 10 bases from J, with 15 bases between. Germline CDR1 reads MNHEY; CDR2 reads SMNVEV (reference sequence). This CDR3 has 13 residues. In DNA form, the CDR3 reads TGTGCCAGCAGTGAGCCAGGGATGTGGGAGCAGTTCTTC. Its protein product is CASSEPGMWEQFF.

This clonotype has just one count. The V gene is TRBV7-9, the J gene TRBJ2-3, with TRBD2 matching 9 bases. The CDR3 has 18 residues. Trimming at V came to 4 bases and at J to 5 bases, leaving 16 bases not matched to a gene. Germline V gene data show CDR1 as SEHNR and CDR2 as FQNEAQ (reference sequence). The CDR3: CASSWALASGTTVDTQYF. As DNA, the CDR3 is TGTGCCAGCAGCTGGGCCCTGGCTAGCGGGACCACTGTAGATACGCAGTATTTT.

The J gene is TRBJ2-7, the V gene TRBV9; 8 nucleotides align to TRBD1. J lost 0 bases, V lost 3 bases, and 8 bases had no gene match. Germline CDR1 and CDR2: SGDLS and YYNGEE. The CDR3 length is 16 residues. CDR3 residues: CASSAGQGQYSYEQYF. The CDR3 coding sequence is TGTGCCAGCAGCGCAGGACAGGGTCAATACTCCTACGAGCAGTACTTC. Supplemented by reference TRBV9 and TRBJ2-7, the full variable domain reads DSGVTQTPKHLITATGQRVTLRCSPRSGDLSVYWYQQSLDQGLQFLIQYYNGEERAKGNILERFSAQQFPDLHSELNLSSLELGDSALYFCASSAGQGQYSYEQYFGPGTRLTVT.

This CDR3 is CASSSSAGQGAGEQYF. CDR3 DNA: TGTGCCAGCAGCTCCAGCGCGGGACAGGGGGCGGGGGAGCAGTACTTC. This chain links TRBV7-2 with TRBJ2-7, with 12 nucleotides matching TRBD1. Germline V gives CDR1 SGHTA, CDR2 FQGNSA. Trimming took 4 bases from V and 7 from J; bases not matched to a gene: 11. CDR3 length: 16 residues.

V usage is TRBV19 and J usage is TRBJ2-2; maybe TRBD2 (5 bases). The germline V gene encodes CDR1 LNHDA and CDR2 SQIVND (reference sequence). The ends were cut back, 11 bases at V and 7 bases at J, with 14 bases in the middle. CDR3 length: 12 amino acids. The CDR3 region is CAGGRAGGELFF. The DNA for the CDR3 is TGTGCCGGAGGCCGGGCGGGCGGGGAGCTGTTTTTT.

This chain uses TRBV28 with TRBJ2-3; D is uncertain. The germline V and J ends were trimmed by 2 bases and 7 bases, with 10 bases remaining between them. The germline V gene has CDR1 MDHEN and CDR2 SYDVKM. The CDR3 runs 13 residues. The CDR3 DNA is TGTGCCAGCAGTTTAGGTTTTCAGAATACGCAGTATTTT. This sequence encodes CASSLGFQNTQYF.

This sequence joins TRBV9 and TRBJ2-7; D tentatively reads TRBD1 or TRBD2 (5 bases each). Between the trimmed V and J ends, which lost 0 bases and 0 bases, there was a span of 7 bases. Germline CDR1 reads SGDLS; CDR2 reads YYNGEE. The CDR3 spans 14 residues. DNA for the CDR3: TGTGCCAGCAGCGTAGGAGGGGACTCCTACGAGCAGTACTTC. This sequence encodes CASSVGGDSYEQYF.

The chain uses TRBV20-1 and TRBJ2-3; 8 bases map to TRBD1. V was pared by 0 bases and J by 14 bases, with 7 bases of the junction left unmatched. The CDR3 spans 12 residues. The V gene's germline CDR1 is DFQATT and CDR2 SNEGSKA (reference sequence). The CDR3 nucleotides are TGCAGTGCTAGAGAGGGACAGGTGGTCCCGTATTTT. Translation: CSAREGQVVPYF.